The rows below give T cell receptor beta chains drawn from one sample of a study of cytomegalovirus exposure and HLA in healthy donors. Clones were read by immunoSEQ multiplex PCR, and TCRdb kept only the in-frame ones, dropping some. The table lists some 57,000 clones, more than 80% of them singletons. The sequencing sample was made of PBMCs. The receptors were gathered from a man in his thirties or forties in good health and CMV-seropositive. The CDR3 runs from the conserved cysteine through the conserved F or W. The D gene is left open where the match is weak. Size values are once, few and many counts, or a class for expanded clones, and some rows have none.

D gene | J gene | clone size | V gene | CDR3 length | CDR3 protein | CDR3 DNA
. | TRBJ2-7 | . | TRBV6-5 | 14 | CASSLRSGNGEQYF | TGTGCCAGCAGTTTGAGGTCAGGGAATGGCGAGCAGTACTTC
TRBD2 | TRBJ2-7 | . | TRBV5-1 | 16 | CASSLKGAGPLGEQYF | TGCGCCAGCAGCTTGAAGGGAGCGGGACCGCTTGGGGAGCAGTACTTC
TRBD1 | TRBJ2-7 | . | TRBV7-2 | 15 | CASSPGGTGGYEQYF | TGTGCCAGCAGCCCCGGTGGGACAGGGGGCTACGAGCAGTACTTC
TRBD2 | TRBJ2-3 | . | TRBV18 | 16 | CASSPLTRGGTDTQYF | TGTGCCAGCTCACCCCTGACGCGCGGGGGGACAGATACGCAGTATTTT
TRBD2 | TRBJ2-1 | few | TRBV5-6 | 12 | CASSVTSGRGFF | TGTGCCAGCAGCGTGACTAGCGGGAGAGGGTTCTTC
. | TRBJ2-1 | . | TRBV6-6 | 16 | CASSAPGRLAYNEQFF | TGTGCCAGCAGTGCACCGGGTCGACTCGCCTACAATGAGCAGTTCTTC
. | TRBJ2-3 | . | TRBV19 | 13 | CASSTTTPDTQYF | TGTGCCAGTAGTACGACGACTCCAGATACGCAGTATTTT
. | TRBJ1-1 | . | TRBV7-8 | 13 | CASSKIPGQEAFF | TGTGCCAGCAGCAAAATTCCGGGACAAGAAGCTTTCTTT
. | TRBJ1-5 | . | TRBV6-5 | 14 | CASSRDSRNQPQHF | TGTGCCAGCAGCCGCGACAGTCGCAATCAGCCCCAGCATTTT
. | TRBJ1-1 | . | TRBV18 | 14 | CASSPLQENTEAFF | TGTGCCAGCTCACCGTTGCAGGAGAACACTGAAGCTTTCTTT
TRBD2 | TRBJ2-5 | . | TRBV11-3 | 16 | CASSPGLAGFSETQYF | TGTGCCAGCAGCCCCGGACTAGCGGGGTTCTCGGAGACCCAGTACTTC
TRBD2 | TRBJ2-7 | . | TRBV27 | 19 | CASSLSGLADYFPAYEQYF | TGTGCCAGCAGTTTATCGGGACTAGCGGATTACTTCCCCGCATACGAGCAGTACTTC
TRBD2 | TRBJ2-2 | . | TRBV5-1 | 18 | CASSPLTSGREHTGELFF | TGCGCCAGCAGCCCTCTGACTAGCGGGAGGGAACACACCGGGGAGCTGTTTTTT
TRBD1 | TRBJ1-2 | . | TRBV7-8 | 14 | CASSLAGQNYGYTF | TGTGCCAGCAGCTTAGCGGGACAGAACTATGGCTACACCTTC
TRBD1 | TRBJ1-1 | . | TRBV5-6 | 16 | CASSSRDRGRNTEAFF | TGTGCCAGCAGCTCCCGGGACAGGGGGCGGAACACTGAAGCTTTCTTT
. | TRBJ1-1 | few | TRBV6-6 | 14 | CASRTDGGGSEAFF | TGTGCCAGCAGGACGGACGGCGGGGGAAGTGAAGCTTTCTTT
. | TRBJ2-7 | . | TRBV4-3 | 16 | CASSQDLVGVSGEQYF | TGCGCCAGCAGCCAAGATTTAGTGGGAGTATCGGGCGAGCAGTACTTC
. | TRBJ2-1 | . | TRBV2 | 13 | CASGSTGSNEQFF | TGTGCCAGCGGTTCGACAGGATCCAATGAGCAGTTCTTC
. | TRBJ1-5 | . | TRBV28 | 14 | CASSLRTMIQPQHF | TGTGCCAGCAGTTTACGGACAATGATTCAGCCCCAGCATTTT
. | TRBJ1-1 | few | TRBV6-6 | 14 | CASTPGGANTEAFF | TGTGCCAGCACCCCAGGAGGGGCGAACACTGAAGCTTTCTTT
TRBD1 | TRBJ2-5 | . | TRBV19 | 13 | CASTTGGQETQYF | TGTGCCAGTACCACAGGGGGCCAAGAGACCCAGTACTTC
TRBD2 | TRBJ2-4 | . | TRBV7-2 | 14 | CASSSGTSRDIQYF | TGTGCCAGCAGCTCCGGGACTAGCAGGGACATTCAGTACTTC
. | TRBJ1-1 | . | TRBV28 | 13 | CASSYPMNTEAFF | TGTGCCAGCAGTTATCCTATGAACACTGAAGCTTTCTTT
TRBD2 | TRBJ2-7 | few | TRBV10-1 | 13 | CARSSGIFYEQYF | TGCGCCAGATCTAGCGGGATTTTCTACGAGCAGTACTTC